This TCR beta chain was profiled in a study of cytomegalovirus exposure and HLA in healthy donors. Study-level information: About 85 million unique TCR sequences came from HLA-typed donors in an early release. Findings and limits, study-wide: The investigators catalogued 150 to 200 TCR beta chains as cytomegalovirus-associated. Owing to their indistinguishability, certain V segments, notably TRBV6-2 and TRBV6-3, were excluded.

With 60 Vbeta and 13 Jbeta primers, the PCR was carried out. Produced via immunoSEQ multiplex PCR; TCRdb's table is partial and in-frame only. Among 100,000 to 150,000 clones, around 78% were seen once, and the ten largest hold over 1.5%. This CDR3 has 15 amino acids. Trimming shortened V by 2 bases and J by 3 bases, and 11 bases separated the two germline ends. Germline lookup yields CDR1 SGHTA and CDR2 FQGTGA. In regard to this clone: What it binds is unknown.

The V gene is TRBV7-3, the J gene TRBJ2-1; a weak D match, TRBD2 (6 bases). The receptor was isolated from a woman between 45 and 60 years old in good health and CMV-seronegative. Material: PBMCs. CDR3 sequence (DNA): TGTGCCAGCAGCTTATCTACTAGCAACTACAATGAGCAGTTCTTC. This sequence encodes CASSLSTSNYNEQFF. Complete variable domain (other parts from reference TRBV7-3 and TRBJ2-1): GAGVSQTPSNKVTEKGKYVELRCDPISGHTALYWYRQSLGQGPEFLIYFQGTGAADDSGLPNDRFFAVRPEGSVSTLKIQRTERGDSAVYLCASSLSTSNYNEQFFGPGTRLTVL.